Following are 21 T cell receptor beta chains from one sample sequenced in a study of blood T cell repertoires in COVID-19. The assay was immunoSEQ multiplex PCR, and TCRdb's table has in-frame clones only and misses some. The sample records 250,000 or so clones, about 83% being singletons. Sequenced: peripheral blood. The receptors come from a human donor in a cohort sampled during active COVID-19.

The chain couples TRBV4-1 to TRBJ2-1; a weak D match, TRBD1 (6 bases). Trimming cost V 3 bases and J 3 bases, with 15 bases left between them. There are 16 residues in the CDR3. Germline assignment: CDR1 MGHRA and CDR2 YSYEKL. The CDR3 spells CASSQERDTIYNEQFF. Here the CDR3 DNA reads TGCGCCAGCAGCCAGGAACGGGACACCATCTACAATGAGCAGTTCTTC.

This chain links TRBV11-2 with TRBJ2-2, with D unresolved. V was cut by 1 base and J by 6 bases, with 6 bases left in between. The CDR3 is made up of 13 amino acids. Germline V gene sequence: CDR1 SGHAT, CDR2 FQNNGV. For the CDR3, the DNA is TGTGCCAGCAGCTTAGGACAATCCGGGGAGCTGTTTTTT. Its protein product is CASSLGQSGELFF. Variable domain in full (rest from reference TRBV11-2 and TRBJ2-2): EAGVAQSPRYKIIEKRQSVAFWCNPISGHATLYWYQQILGQGPKLLIQFQNNGVVDDSQLPKDRFSAERLKGVDSTLKIQPAKLEDSAVYLCASSLGQSGELFFGEGSRLTVL.

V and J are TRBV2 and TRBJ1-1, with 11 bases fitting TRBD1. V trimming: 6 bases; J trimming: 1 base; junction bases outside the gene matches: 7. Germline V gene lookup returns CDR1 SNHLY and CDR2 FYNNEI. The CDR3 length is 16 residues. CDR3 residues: CASSYGQGARNTEAFF. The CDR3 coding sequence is TGTGCCAGCAGCTACGGACAGGGGGCAAGGAACACTGAAGCTTTCTTT.

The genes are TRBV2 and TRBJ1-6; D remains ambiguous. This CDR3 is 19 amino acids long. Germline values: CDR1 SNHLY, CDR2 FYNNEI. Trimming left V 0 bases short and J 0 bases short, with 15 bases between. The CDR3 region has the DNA TGTGCCAGCAGTGAAGCGCTAACAGAAGGGAGCTCCTATAATTCACCCCTCCACTTT. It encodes CASSEALTEGSSYNSPLHF. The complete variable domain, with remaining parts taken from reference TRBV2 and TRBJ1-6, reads EPEVTQTPSHQVTQMGQEVILRCVPISNHLYFYWYRQILGQKVEFLVSFYNNEISEKSEIFDDQFSVERPDGSNFTLKIRSTKLEDSAMYFCASSEALTEGSSYNSPLHFGNGTRLTVT.

The CDR3 spells CASSLEGAAGTDTQYF. The CDR3 DNA reads as TGTGCCAGCAGCTTAGAAGGGGCAGCAGGCACAGATACGCAGTATTTT. The chain joins TRBV11-2 to TRBJ2-3, with D possibly being TRBD1 (5 bases). Trimming removed 0 bases from V and 1 base from J, with 11 bases in between. This CDR3 is 16 amino acids long. CDR1 and CDR2 from the germline V gene are SGHAT and FQNNGV.

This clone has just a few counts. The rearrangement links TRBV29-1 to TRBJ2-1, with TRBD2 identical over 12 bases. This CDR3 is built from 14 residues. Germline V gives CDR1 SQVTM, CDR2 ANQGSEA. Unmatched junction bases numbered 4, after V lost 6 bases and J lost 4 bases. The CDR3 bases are TGCAGCGTACGAACTAGCGGGAGGTACAATGAGCAGTTCTTC. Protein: CSVRTSGRYNEQFF.

CDR3 nucleotide sequence: TGCGCCAGCAGCTTGTCGAGGGGCACAGATACGCAGTATTTT. As protein: CASSLSRGTDTQYF. The rearrangement uses TRBV5-1 and TRBJ2-3; weak D call: TRBD2 (5 bases). From germline, CDR1 is SGHRS and CDR2 YFSETQ. The ends were cut back, 1 base at V and 1 base at J, with 7 bases in the middle. CDR3 length equals 14 residues.

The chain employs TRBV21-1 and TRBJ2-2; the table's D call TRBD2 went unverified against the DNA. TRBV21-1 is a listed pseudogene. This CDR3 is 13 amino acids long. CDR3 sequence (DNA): TGTGCCAGCAGCAAAGATAGAGCCGGGGAGCTGTTTTTT. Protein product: CASSKDRAGELFF.

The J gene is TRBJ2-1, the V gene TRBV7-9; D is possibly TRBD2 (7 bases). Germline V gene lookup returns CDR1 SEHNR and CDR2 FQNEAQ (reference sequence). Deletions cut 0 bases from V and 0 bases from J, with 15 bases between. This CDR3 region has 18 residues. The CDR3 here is CASSLAAAGASSYNEQFF. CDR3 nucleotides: TGTGCCAGCAGCTTAGCGGCTGCGGGGGCCAGCTCCTACAATGAGCAGTTCTTC.

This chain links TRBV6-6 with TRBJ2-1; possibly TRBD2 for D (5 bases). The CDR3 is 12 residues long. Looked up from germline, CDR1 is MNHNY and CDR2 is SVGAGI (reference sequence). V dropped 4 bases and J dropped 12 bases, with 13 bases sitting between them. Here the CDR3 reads CASSWKELVQFF. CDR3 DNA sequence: TGTGCCAGCAGTTGGAAGGAACTAGTGCAGTTCTTC.

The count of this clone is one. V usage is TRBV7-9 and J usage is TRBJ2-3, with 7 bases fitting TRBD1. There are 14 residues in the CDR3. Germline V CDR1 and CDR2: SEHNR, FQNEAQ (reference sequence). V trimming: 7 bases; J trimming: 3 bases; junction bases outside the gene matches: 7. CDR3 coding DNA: TGTGCCAGCAAACAGGGGCTTATGACAGATACGCAGTATTTT. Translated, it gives CASKQGLMTDTQYF.

The CDR3 loop is CASSQDRTSSYNEQFF. The CDR3 nucleotides are TGTGCCAGCAGCCAAGACCGAACAAGCTCCTACAATGAGCAGTTCTTC. This chain links TRBV3-1 (or the pseudogene TRBV3-2) with TRBJ2-1; no reliable D call. Germline V gene lookup returns CDR1 LGHDT and CDR2 YNNKEL (reference sequence). The V gene lost 0 bases and the J gene lost 0 bases, with 9 bases spanning the gap. The CDR3 is made up of 16 amino acids.

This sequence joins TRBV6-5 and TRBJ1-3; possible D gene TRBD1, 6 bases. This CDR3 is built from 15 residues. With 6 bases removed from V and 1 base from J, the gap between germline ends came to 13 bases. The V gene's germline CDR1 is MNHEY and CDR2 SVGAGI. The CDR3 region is CASSPDSGSGNTIYF. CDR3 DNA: TGTGCCAGCAGCCCGGACAGCGGATCTGGAAACACCATATATTTT.

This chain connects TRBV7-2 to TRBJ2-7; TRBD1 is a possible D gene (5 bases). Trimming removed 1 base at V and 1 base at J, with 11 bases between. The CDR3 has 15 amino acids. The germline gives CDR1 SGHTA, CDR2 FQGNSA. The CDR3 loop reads CASSLGGTKSYEQYF. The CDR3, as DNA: TGTGCCAGCAGCTTAGGGGGCACGAAGTCCTACGAGCAGTACTTC.

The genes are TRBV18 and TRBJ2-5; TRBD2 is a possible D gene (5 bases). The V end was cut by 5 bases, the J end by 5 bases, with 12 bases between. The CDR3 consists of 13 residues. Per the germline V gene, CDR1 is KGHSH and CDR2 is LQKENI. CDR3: CASSTGNEETQYF. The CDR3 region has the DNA TGTGCCAGCTCAACCGGGAATGAGGAGACCCAGTACTTC.

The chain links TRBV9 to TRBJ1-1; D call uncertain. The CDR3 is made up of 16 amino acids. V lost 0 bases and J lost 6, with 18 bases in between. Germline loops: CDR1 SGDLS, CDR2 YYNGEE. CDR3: CASSVGGTTLNAEAFF. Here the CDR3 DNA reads TGTGCCAGCAGCGTAGGCGGTACAACGCTAAACGCTGAAGCTTTCTTT.

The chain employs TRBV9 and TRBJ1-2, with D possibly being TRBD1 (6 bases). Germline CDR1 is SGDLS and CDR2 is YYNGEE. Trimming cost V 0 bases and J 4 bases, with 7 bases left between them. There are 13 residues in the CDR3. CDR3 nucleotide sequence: TGTGCCAGCAGCGTAGGGACAGCCTATGGCTACACCTTC. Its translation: CASSVGTAYGYTF.

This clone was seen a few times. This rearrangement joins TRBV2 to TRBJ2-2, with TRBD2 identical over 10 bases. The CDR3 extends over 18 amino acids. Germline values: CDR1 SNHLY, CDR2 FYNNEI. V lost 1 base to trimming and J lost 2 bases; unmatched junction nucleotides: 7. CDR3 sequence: CASSEEPSGRGNTGELFF. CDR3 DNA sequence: TGTGCCAGCAGTGAAGAGCCTAGCGGGAGAGGAAACACCGGGGAGCTGTTTTTT.

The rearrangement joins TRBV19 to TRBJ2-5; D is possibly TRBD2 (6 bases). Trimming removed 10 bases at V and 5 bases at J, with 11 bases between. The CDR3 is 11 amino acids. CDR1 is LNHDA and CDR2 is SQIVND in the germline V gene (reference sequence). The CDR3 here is CATLRGETQYF. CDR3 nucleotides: TGTGCCACCCTCCGGGGGGAGACCCAGTACTTC. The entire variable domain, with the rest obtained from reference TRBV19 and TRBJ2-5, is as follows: DGGITQSPKYLFRKEGQNVTLSCEQNLNHDAMYWYRQDPGQGLRLIYYSQIVNDFQKGDIAEGYSVSREKKESFPLTVTSAQKNPTAFYLCATLRGETQYFGPGTRLLVL.

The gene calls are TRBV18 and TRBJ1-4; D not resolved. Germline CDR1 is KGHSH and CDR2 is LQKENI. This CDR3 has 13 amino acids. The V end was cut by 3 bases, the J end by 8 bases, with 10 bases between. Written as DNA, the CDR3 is TGTGCCAGCTCACCCCTAAGGAGCGAAAAACTGTTTTTT. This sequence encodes CASSPLRSEKLFF.

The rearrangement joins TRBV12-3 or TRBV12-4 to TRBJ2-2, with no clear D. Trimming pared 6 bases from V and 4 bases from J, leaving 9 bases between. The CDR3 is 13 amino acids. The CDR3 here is CASRERITGELFF. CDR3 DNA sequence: TGTGCCAGCAGGGAGCGAATCACCGGGGAGCTGTTTTTT.